This T cell receptor beta chain was sequenced during a study of blood T cell repertoires in COVID-19. This clone is a singleton in its sample. CDR1 ENHRY and CDR2 SYGVKD come from the germline V gene. The CDR3 totals 15 residues. V trimming: 4 bases; J trimming: 2 bases; junction bases outside the gene matches: 2. Methods used by the authors: Using reference gene primer amplification, nucleated cell counts were estimated. TCRdb's table, derived via immunoSEQ multiplex PCR, lists solely in-frame clones and lacks some. The D gene and trimming were derived from the DNA, and the V and J assignments and clone size from that table. The sample carries under 65,000 clones, approximately 78% recorded once. While infection was still active, Seattle patients were enrolled and then followed longitudinally.

This chain connects TRBV10-3 to TRBJ2-1; 10 bases agree with TRBD2. What was sequenced was peripheral blood. The clonotype was recovered from a man aged 60 to 69 with COVID-19, enrolled during active disease. CDR3 amino acids: CAISVTSGTYNEQFF. CDR3 coding DNA: TGTGCCATCAGTGTAACTAGCGGGACCTACAATGAGCAGTTCTTC.